Sequencing of this T cell receptor (beta chain) was carried out in a study of blood T cell repertoires in COVID-19. The CDR3 contains 16 residues. J gave up 6 bases and V 1 base, and 7 bases lay outside the gene matches. CDR1 and CDR2 (germline): SGHTA, FQGNSA. Only in-frame clones appear in the TCRdb table, and some are missing; sequencing was by immunoSEQ multiplex PCR. Among about 70,000 clones listed, 90% were seen once. This chain joins TRBV7-2 and TRBJ1-4; the match to TRBD1 covers 8 bases. Material: peripheral blood. The clonotype originates from a human donor in a cohort sampled during active COVID-19. In nucleotides, the CDR3 is TGTGCCAGCAGCTTAGGCTGGGGACAGGTTGATGAAAAACTGTTTTTT. It specifies CASSLGWGQVDEKLFF. Supplemented by reference TRBV7-2 and TRBJ1-4, the full variable domain reads GAGVSQSPSNKVTEKGKDVELRCDPISGHTALYWYRQSLGQGLEFLIYFQGNSAPDKSGLPSDRFSAERTGGSVSTLTIQRTQQEDSAVYLCASSLGWGQVDEKLFFGSGTQLSVL.